Presented here are 3 T cell receptor beta chains from one specimen sequenced in a study of regulatory T cells in long-lasting Graves disease. TCR beta libraries were built with iRepertoire HTBI primers and Arm-PCR of CDR3 regions. MiXCR, run by TCRdb on the multiplex PCR reads, gives a single entry per CDR3 protein. The profile shows 400,000 to 500,000 distinct CDR3 sequences, about 15% of them singletons. Time point meaning: newly diagnosed GD, antithyroid drugs for less than 3 months. TCR sequences were obtained from RNA taken from PBMCs. These data also featured in a second study, about T cells in Graves' hyperthyroidism and ophthalmopathy.

Sequenced here: peripheral blood mononuclear cells (PBMCs), sampled at new diagnosis, from a patient treated with antithyroid drugs. Receptors were obtained from a woman aged 40-49 years with Graves disease.

This clonotype was counted many times. This chain connects TRBV11-2 to TRBJ2-7, with D perhaps TRBD1 (5 bases). Deletions cut 6 bases from V and 3 bases from J, with 15 bases between. Germline V gene sequence: CDR1 SGHAT, CDR2 FQNNGV. The CDR3 has 14 amino acids. The CDR3 region is CASSLGQGIYEQYF. CDR3 nucleotide sequence: TGTGCCAGCAGTCTAGGTCAGGGCATCTACGAGCAGTACTTC.

This clonotype appeared many times. The chain employs TRBV12-3 or TRBV12-4 and TRBJ1-2; D gene unclear. The CDR3 has 13 amino acids. With 3 bases removed from V and 8 bases from J, the gap between germline ends came to 13 bases. CDR3 in DNA: TGTGCCAGCAGTTTGGGCATCCCCGCGGGCTACACCTTC. It is translated as CASSLGIPAGYTF.

This clonotype was detected many times. The chain uses TRBV7-6 and TRBJ2-1, with 14 bases that match TRBD2. CDR1 is SGHVS and CDR2 is FNYEAQ in the germline V gene. CDR3 length: 18 residues. J was trimmed by 0 bases and V by 5 bases; bases with no gene match: 6. The CDR3 DNA reads TGTGCCAGCAGCCCCGAGGGGACTAGCGGGAGCTCCTACAATGAGCAGTTCTTC. As protein: CASSPEGTSGSSYNEQFF.